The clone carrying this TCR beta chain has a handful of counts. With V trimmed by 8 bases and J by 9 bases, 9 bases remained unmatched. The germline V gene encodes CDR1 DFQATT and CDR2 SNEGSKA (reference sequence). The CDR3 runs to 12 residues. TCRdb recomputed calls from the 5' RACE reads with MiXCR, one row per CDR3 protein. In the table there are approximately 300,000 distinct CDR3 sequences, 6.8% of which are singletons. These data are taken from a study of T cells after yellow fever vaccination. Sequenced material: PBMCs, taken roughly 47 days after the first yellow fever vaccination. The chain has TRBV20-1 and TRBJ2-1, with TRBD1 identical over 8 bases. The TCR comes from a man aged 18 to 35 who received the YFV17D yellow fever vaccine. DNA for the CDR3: TGCAGTCCAAAGGGACAGGCCCCTGAGCAGTTCTTC. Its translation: CSPKGQAPEQFF.